Presented here are 19 T cell receptor beta chains from one specimen sequenced in a study of blood T cell repertoires in COVID-19. Assay used: immunoSEQ multiplex PCR; TCRdb lists only in-frame clones, some missing. The sample contains under 200,000 clones, over 70% of which appear only once. Sequenced: PBMCs or T cells enriched from blood (not recorded which). The receptors shown here come from a woman aged 40 to 49 with acute COVID-19.

The chain uses TRBV9 and TRBJ2-3; 8 positions agree with TRBD1. The germline CDR1 and CDR2 sequences are SGDLS and YYNGEE. The J segment lost 0 bases and the V segment lost 0 bases, leaving 9 bases of the junction unmatched. This CDR3 is built from 18 residues. The CDR3 loop reads CASSVVLDRDSSTDTQYF. CDR3 DNA: TGTGCCAGCAGCGTAGTGCTGGACAGGGACTCTAGCACAGATACGCAGTATTTT.

This chain joins TRBV9 and TRBJ1-4; D is perhaps TRBD1 (6 bases). The CDR3 is made up of 14 amino acids. In germline, CDR1 is SGDLS, CDR2 YYNGEE. The V and J ends lost 5 bases and 0 bases respectively, with 8 bases between them. CDR3 protein: CASSRTATNEKLFF. The CDR3 bases are TGTGCCAGCAGTCGGACAGCAACTAATGAAAAACTGTTTTTT.

This clone was seen only once. The J gene is TRBJ2-1, the V gene TRBV7-2; D remains ambiguous. Germline values: CDR1 SGHTA, CDR2 FQGNSA. The CDR3 spans 15 residues. The V end lost 1 base, the J end lost 8 bases, and 15 bases lay between the germline ends. The CDR3 sequence: CASSLVLGKADEQFF. The CDR3 nucleotides are TGTGCCAGCAGCTTAGTCCTAGGTAAAGCCGATGAGCAGTTCTTC.

V usage is TRBV6-5 and J usage is TRBJ1-2, with 8 bases fitting TRBD1. The J segment lost 3 bases and the V segment lost 5 bases, leaving 5 bases of the junction unmatched. The CDR3 is 14 residues long. The germline V gene encodes CDR1 MNHEY and CDR2 SVGAGI. The CDR3: CASSPDREYYGYTF. In nucleotides, the CDR3 is TGTGCCAGCAGTCCGGACAGGGAGTACTATGGCTACACCTTC.

CDR3 sequence: CASSITGSAGNTIYF. The CDR3 nucleotides are TGTGCCAGTAGTATTACAGGGTCGGCTGGAAACACCATATATTTT. The chain recombines TRBV19 with TRBJ1-3; tentative D call: TRBD1 (6 bases). Germline V CDR1 and CDR2: LNHDA, SQIVND (reference sequence). Deletions cut 3 bases from V and 2 bases from J, with 11 bases between. CDR3 length: 15 amino acids.

This clone was detected once. The CDR3 loop reads CASSSRPHREDTQYF. The CDR3 nucleotides are TGTGCCAGCAGCTCCCGGCCTCACAGGGAAGATACGCAGTATTTT. The chain carries TRBV9 and TRBJ2-3; D is possibly TRBD1 (6 bases). The germline V and J ends were trimmed by 4 bases and 5 bases, with 17 bases remaining between them. CDR3 size: 15 residues. Germline CDR1 and CDR2: SGDLS and YYNGEE.

The J gene is TRBJ2-5, the V gene TRBV4-1, with D unclear. V lost 2 bases and J lost 0, with 4 bases in between. The CDR3 consists of 13 residues. Germline CDR1 is MGHRA and CDR2 is YSYEKL. The CDR3 loop is CASSQPNQETQYF. Here the CDR3 DNA reads TGCGCCAGCAGCCAACCTAACCAAGAGACCCAGTACTTC.

CDR3 coding DNA: TGTGCCAGCACCCCGGGTCCCGGGAGTCCCCTTTCCGAGCAGTACTTC. Protein product: CASTPGPGSPLSEQYF. The gene calls are TRBV7-2 and TRBJ2-7; the D gene is possibly TRBD2 (6 bases). V gave up 7 bases and J gave up 6 bases, with 25 bases separating them. CDR1 and CDR2 from the germline V gene are SGHTA and FQGNSA. There are 16 residues in the CDR3.

The chain is built from TRBV5-1 and TRBJ2-1, with TRBD2 matching 10 bases. The CDR3 extends over 15 amino acids. The ends lost 0 bases at V and 7 bases at J; junction bases unmatched: 4. Germline CDR1 and CDR2: SGHRS and YFSETQ. CDR3 in amino acids: CASSLASGSWNEQFF. CDR3 in DNA: TGCGCCAGCAGCTTGGCTAGCGGGAGCTGGAATGAGCAGTTCTTC.

The J gene is TRBJ1-5, the V gene TRBV11-2; the match to TRBD1 covers 7 bases. The CDR3 loop spans 14 amino acids. V lost 5 bases, J lost 1 base, and 2 bases stayed unmatched. In germline, CDR1 is SGHAT, CDR2 FQNNGV. The CDR3 is CASSRTGSNQPQHF. CDR3 DNA sequence: TGTGCCAGCAGCCGGACAGGAAGCAATCAGCCCCAGCATTTT.

In this sample, this clone turned up a few times. CDR3 in DNA: TGCGCCAGCAGCTTAGCGGTCAGGGCGGGGTACGAGCAGTACTTC. It encodes CASSLAVRAGYEQYF. The V call is TRBV5-1, the J call TRBJ2-7; D is perhaps TRBD2 (6 bases). Trimming stripped 2 bases from V and 4 bases from J, with 16 bases between. The germline V gene has CDR1 SGHRS and CDR2 YFSETQ. The CDR3 runs to 15 residues. Using reference TRBV5-1 and TRBJ2-7 for the parts outside the CDR3, the full variable domain is KAGVTQTPRYLIKTRGQQVTLSCSPISGHRSVSWYQQTPGQGLQFLFEYFSETQRNKGNFPGRFSGRQFSNSRSEMNVSTLELGDSALYLCASSLAVRAGYEQYFGPGTRLTVT.

V is TRBV18 and J is TRBJ2-1; the D is unclear. The CDR3 covers 15 residues. Germline CDR1 KGHSH, CDR2 LQKENI. The V and J ends lost 3 bases and 2 bases respectively, with 11 bases between them. In DNA, the CDR3 is TGTGCCAGCTCACCGAAGGAGCCGGCCTACAATGAGCAGTTCTTC. It yields the protein CASSPKEPAYNEQFF.

The chain links TRBV5-1 to TRBJ2-5; tentative D call: TRBD2 (5 bases). Trimming removed 1 base at V and 1 base at J, with 8 bases between. The CDR3 is 14 residues long. Germline CDR1 SGHRS, CDR2 YFSETQ. For the CDR3, the DNA is TGCGCCAGCAGCTTGTCGGGAAGCCAAGAGACCCAGTACTTC. This translates into CASSLSGSQETQYF.

The chain recombines TRBV15 with TRBJ2-2; a possible D gene is TRBD2 (6 bases). Between the trimmed V and J ends, which lost 6 bases and 2 bases, there was a span of 16 bases. Germline V gene lookup returns CDR1 LNHNV and CDR2 YYDKDF (reference sequence). This CDR3 has 16 residues. The chain's CDR3 is CATRTSREFNTGELFF. The CDR3 region has the DNA TGTGCCACCAGGACCTCACGGGAGTTTAACACCGGGGAGCTGTTTTTT.

This chain links TRBV18 with TRBJ2-2; D unclear. The germline V gene has CDR1 KGHSH and CDR2 LQKENI. This CDR3 has 13 residues. V was cut by 5 bases and J by 4 bases, with 8 bases left in between. CDR3 in amino acids: CASSARSTGELFF. CDR3 nucleotide sequence: TGTGCCAGCTCAGCCAGGTCCACCGGGGAGCTGTTTTTT.

The CDR3 region has the DNA TGTGCCAGTAGTTATGACAGGTACGGCACTGAAGCTTTCTTT. The encoded protein is CASSYDRYGTEAFF. V usage is TRBV19 and J usage is TRBJ1-1; weak D call: TRBD1 (6 bases). The V end was cut by 5 bases, the J end by 4 bases, with 14 bases between. Germline values: CDR1 LNHDA, CDR2 SQIVND (reference sequence). The CDR3 covers 14 residues.

This clone was seen a few times. This chain links TRBV7-2 with TRBJ2-1; TRBD2 aligns across 13 bases. CDR3 size: 16 residues. Germline CDR1 and CDR2: SGHTA and FQGNSA. V lost 4 bases, J lost 15 bases, and 15 bases stayed unmatched. CDR3 protein: CASSSQAGLAGSWPFF. The CDR3 DNA reads as TGTGCCAGCAGCTCCCAGGCGGGACTAGCGGGGTCCTGGCCGTTCTTC.

The chain is built from TRBV9 and TRBJ1-3, with D possibly being TRBD1 (5 bases). Between the trimmed V and J ends, which lost 1 base and 4 bases, there was a span of 9 bases. Germline V lookup: CDR1 SGDLS, CDR2 YYNGEE. This CDR3 contains 14 residues. CDR3 DNA sequence: TGTGCCAGCAGCGTAAGCGGGGCGGGAAACACCATATATTTT. It specifies CASSVSGAGNTIYF.

This clone was observed once. V is TRBV5-4 and J is TRBJ2-1; the match to TRBD2 covers 11 bases. The CDR3 is 18 residues long. Germline V gene data show CDR1 as SGHNT and CDR2 as YYREEE (reference sequence). The V and J ends lost 0 bases and 0 bases, in that order; junction bases with no gene match: 5. Here the CDR3 reads CASSLGLAGPSSYNEQFF. CDR3 coding DNA: TGTGCCAGCAGCTTGGGACTAGCGGGACCCAGCTCCTACAATGAGCAGTTCTTC.